This T cell receptor beta chain was sequenced for a study of T cells in Graves' hyperthyroidism and ophthalmopathy. Study-level findings and limits: Expanded thyroid clonotypes (above 0.001) were mostly also found in blood. With a median lead of roughly 6.8 months before onset, the model predicted ophthalmopathy.

Amplified regions were TCR beta CDR3 sequences from RNA transcripts. Using the HTBI primer set, a first-round RT-PCR was run on the TCR CDR3. TCRdb re-analysed the multiplex PCR reads in MiXCR, keeping a single row per CDR3 protein. The sample lists a few hundred thousand distinct CDR3 sequences; roughly an eighth were seen once. CDR1 is MNHEY and CDR2 is SMNVEV in the germline V gene (reference sequence). The CDR3 covers 16 residues. V lost 3 bases to trimming and J lost 7 bases; unmatched junction nucleotides: 9. This clonotype has a count of ten or more. Antigen: not known. This sequence was found in a woman in her thirties or forties with Graves' ophthalmopathy. V usage is TRBV27 and J usage is TRBJ1-6, with 7 bases fitting TRBD1. The sequenced material came from blood. This chain's CDR3 is CASSFSNRGGNSPLHF. In DNA form, the CDR3 reads TGTGCCAGCAGTTTCTCGAACAGGGGCGGCAATTCACCCCTCCACTTT.